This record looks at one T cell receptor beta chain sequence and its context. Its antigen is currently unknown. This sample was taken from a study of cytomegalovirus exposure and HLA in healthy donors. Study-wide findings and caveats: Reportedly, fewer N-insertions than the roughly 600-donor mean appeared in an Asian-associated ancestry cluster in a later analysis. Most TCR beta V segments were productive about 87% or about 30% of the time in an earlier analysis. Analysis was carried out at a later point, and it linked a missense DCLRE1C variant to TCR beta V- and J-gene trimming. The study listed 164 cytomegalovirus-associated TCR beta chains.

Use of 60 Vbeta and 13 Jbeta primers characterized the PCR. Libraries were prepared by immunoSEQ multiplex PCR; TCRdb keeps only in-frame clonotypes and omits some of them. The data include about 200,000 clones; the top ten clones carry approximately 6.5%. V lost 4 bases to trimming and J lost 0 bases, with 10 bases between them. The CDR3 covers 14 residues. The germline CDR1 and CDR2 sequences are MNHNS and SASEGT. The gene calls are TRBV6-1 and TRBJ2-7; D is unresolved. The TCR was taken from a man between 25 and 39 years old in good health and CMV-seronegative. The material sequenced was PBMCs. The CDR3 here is CASSVMSGSYEQYF. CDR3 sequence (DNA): TGTGCCAGCAGTGTAATGTCGGGCTCCTACGAGCAGTACTTC.